The TCR beta chain described here comes from a study of blood T cell repertoires in COVID-19. The sample holds a few counts of this clone. Generated by immunoSEQ multiplex PCR, the TCRdb table keeps only in-frame clones and is missing some. The sample includes approximately 28,000 clones, approximately 77% of them seen just once. V dropped 0 bases and J dropped 5 bases, with 13 bases sitting between them. The CDR3 has 15 residues. Germline V gives CDR1 SGHNT, CDR2 YENEEA. This chain links TRBV11-3 with TRBJ1-1; a weak D match, TRBD1 (5 bases). This clonotype was sampled from an elderly man with active or convalescent COVID-19. The sequenced sample consisted of peripheral blood. CDR3 DNA: TGTGCCAGCAGCTTAGAAGCGGGGCGAGGGACTGAAGCTTTCTTT. Translated: CASSLEAGRGTEAFF.